This TCR beta chain originates from a study of shared clonotypes between healthy human individuals. Every contributor of samples was a Caucasian grown-up residing in Nashville, Tennessee. As processed by the authors: Filtering of immunoSEQ junctional sequences could not match full-length read filtering. Repertoires were generated with immunoSEQ multiplex PCR, while TCRdb's copy carries only in-frame clones and drops some. V and J calls and clone size are those listed in that table; D and trimming were worked out from the DNA. The sample carries some 2,500,000 clones, less than 95% recorded once. The CDR3 loop spans 13 amino acids. Trimming shortened V by 2 bases and J by 4 bases, and 9 bases separated the two germline ends. Germline CDR1 and CDR2: MNHEY and SVGAGI. Study-wide results and limits: Clonotype sharing among donors was thought likely to change with sequencing depth. The study generally estimated greater richness for naive than memory subsets.

A word on this clone: The antigen is undetermined. The sample contains more than one DNA sequence encoding this CDR3.

Sequencing was carried out using naive CD4+ T cells from PBMCs. Subset given: CD45RA+ positively selected. This TCR came from a man aged 18 to 29 in good health. Some clones in this sample may be carry-over from other donors' samples. The J gene is TRBJ2-7, the V gene TRBV6-5; D ambiguous. CDR3 nucleotide sequence: TGTGCCAGCAGTTACCCCGGCTCTTACGAGCAGTACTTC. Protein sequence: CASSYPGSYEQYF.